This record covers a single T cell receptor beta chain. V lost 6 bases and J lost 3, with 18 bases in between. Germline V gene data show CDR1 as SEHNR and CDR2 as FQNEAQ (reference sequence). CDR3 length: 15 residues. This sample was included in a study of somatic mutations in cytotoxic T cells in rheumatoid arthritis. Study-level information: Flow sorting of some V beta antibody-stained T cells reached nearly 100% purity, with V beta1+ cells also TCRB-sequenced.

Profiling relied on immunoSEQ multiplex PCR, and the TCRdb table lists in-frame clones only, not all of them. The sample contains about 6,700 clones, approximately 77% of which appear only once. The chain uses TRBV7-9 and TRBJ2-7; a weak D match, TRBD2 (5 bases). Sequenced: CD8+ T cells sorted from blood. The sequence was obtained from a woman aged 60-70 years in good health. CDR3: CASSGLGTPFYEQYF. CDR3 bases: TGTGCCAGCAGTGGACTTGGTACTCCTTTCTACGAGCAGTACTTC.